These T cell receptor beta chains were read from a single sample in a study of vaccination and CD4 T cells after COVID-19. TCRdb re-derived calls from the PCR reads in MiXCR, one entry per CDR3 protein. The repertoire holds more than 35,000 distinct CDR3 sequences, about 35% seen once, with approximately 5% in the top ten. This material consisted of CD4+ T cells from blood, taken about 7 months after SARS-CoV-2 vaccination. These receptors were taken from a human donor who had recovered from COVID-19. The CDR3 runs from the conserved cysteine through the conserved F or W. A D gene is named only where the DNA matches it firmly. Some rows mark clone size as missing; the rest say once, few, many or name a class of expanded clone.

TRBV6-1,-,-,TRBJ2-1,TGTGCCAGCATCCGTATGACCGGGGAGCAGTTCTTC,CASIRMTGEQFF
TRBV11-3,-,-,TRBJ2-1,TGTGCCAGCAGCTTAGGCGCGGGTGAGCAGTTCTTC,CASSLGAGEQFF
TRBV10-3,-,-,TRBJ2-7,TGTGCCATCAGTGAGTCGTTAGTAAGGAGCTCCTACGAGCAGTACTTC,CAISESLVRSSYEQYF
TRBV4-2,-,-,TRBJ1-1,TGTGCCAGCAGCTCCGGGCGGGGTACTGAAGCTTTCTTT,CASSSGRGTEAFF
TRBV28,-,-,TRBJ2-3,TGTGCCAGCAGTGGGAGCACAGATACGCAGTATTTT,CASSGSTDTQYF
TRBV2,TRBD2,-,TRBJ2-5,TGTGCCAGCACCGGTAGCGGGAGGTCCCAAGAGACCCAGTACTTC,CASTGSGRSQETQYF
TRBV5-1,TRBD1,-,TRBJ2-7,TGCGCCAGCAGCTTGGTGGTGGCAGGGGGTAACGAGCAGTACTTC,CASSLVVAGGNEQYF
TRBV19,TRBD1,-,TRBJ2-6,TGTGCCAGTAGTAGAGACAGGGGCTACAGCTCTGGGGCCAACGTCCTGACTTTC,CASSRDRGYSSGANVLTF
TRBV7-3,TRBD1,few,TRBJ1-6,TGTGCCAGCAGCTCAGACAGGGGGCGCGCCCTCCACTTT,CASSSDRGRALHF
TRBV2,TRBD2,few,TRBJ2-5,TGTGCCAGCAGTGTCGAAGCGGGAGGGTTGGAGACCCAGTACTTC,CASSVEAGGLETQYF
TRBV7-2,TRBD1,many,TRBJ1-2,TGTGCCAGCAGCGGAGGACAGGGGGACTATGGCTACACCTTC,CASSGGQGDYGYTF
TRBV29-1,TRBD1,-,TRBJ1-2,TGCAGCGTTGACCTTGAAGGACAGGGTGCGAGCTACACCTTC,CSVDLEGQGASYTF
TRBV28,-,few,TRBJ2-7,TGTGCCAGCAGTTTAATACGAATACAGGGAAGCTCCTACGAGCAGTACTTC,CASSLIRIQGSSYEQYF
TRBV5-4,-,-,TRBJ2-5,TGTGCCAGCAGCCCTACAGGGCAGGAGACCCAGTACTTC,CASSPTGQETQYF
TRBV29-1,-,-,TRBJ1-1,TGCAGCGTCCCGGGGGTTTCGTACACTGAAGCTTTCTTT,CSVPGVSYTEAFF